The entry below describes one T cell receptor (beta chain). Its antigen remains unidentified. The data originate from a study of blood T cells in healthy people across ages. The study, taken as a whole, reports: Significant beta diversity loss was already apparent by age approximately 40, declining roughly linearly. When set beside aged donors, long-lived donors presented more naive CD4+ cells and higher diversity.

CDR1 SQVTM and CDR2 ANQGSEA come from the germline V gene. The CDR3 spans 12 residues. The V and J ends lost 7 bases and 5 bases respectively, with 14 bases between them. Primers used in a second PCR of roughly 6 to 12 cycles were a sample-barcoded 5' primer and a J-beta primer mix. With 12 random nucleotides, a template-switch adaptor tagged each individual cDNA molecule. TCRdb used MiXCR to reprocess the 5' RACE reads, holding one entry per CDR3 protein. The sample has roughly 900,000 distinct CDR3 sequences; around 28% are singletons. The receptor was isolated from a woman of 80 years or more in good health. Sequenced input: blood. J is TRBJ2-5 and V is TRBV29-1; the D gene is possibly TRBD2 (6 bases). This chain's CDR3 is CSGGDFSETQYF. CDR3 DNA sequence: TGCAGCGGTGGGGACTTTTCGGAGACCCAGTACTTC.